These 26 T cell receptor beta chains originate from one sample sequenced in a study of blood T cell repertoires in COVID-19. Assay used: immunoSEQ multiplex PCR; TCRdb lists only in-frame clones, some missing. The sample consists of 150,000 or so clones, roughly four fifths of them appearing once. The sequenced material came from peripheral blood. The source of these receptors is a human donor with acute or convalescent COVID-19. The donor label of this sample is uncertain.

The chain couples TRBV12-5 to TRBJ1-1; D not certain. The CDR3 has 12 amino acids. With 4 bases removed from V and 2 bases from J, the gap between germline ends came to 5 bases. Germline loops: CDR1 LGHNT, CDR2 FRNRAP. The CDR3 loop reads CASGYSNTEAFF. The DNA of the CDR3 is TGTGCTAGTGGTTACTCAAACACTGAAGCTTTCTTT. Full variable domain (remainder filled in from reference TRBV12-5 and TRBJ1-1): DARVTQTPRHKVTEMGQEVTMRCQPILGHNTVFWYRQTMMQGLELLAYFRNRAPLDDSGMPKDRFSAEMPDATLATLKIQPSEPRDSAVYFCASGYSNTEAFFGQGTRLTVV.

The V gene is TRBV19, the J gene TRBJ1-2; 8 bases line up with TRBD1. With V trimmed by 6 bases and J by 2 bases, 5 bases remained unmatched. Germline V gene lookup returns CDR1 LNHDA and CDR2 SQIVND (reference sequence). The CDR3 runs 14 residues. The CDR3 loop reads CASRKTGANYGYTF. The DNA for the CDR3 is TGTGCCAGTAGGAAGACAGGGGCCAACTATGGCTACACCTTC.

This chain uses TRBV7-9 with TRBJ2-2; 7 bases map to TRBD1. The CDR3 contains 15 residues. CDR1 and CDR2 (germline): SEHNR, FQNEAQ (reference sequence). V lost 6 bases, J lost 3 bases, and 7 bases stayed unmatched. The CDR3 protein is CASSPGTAYTGELFF. The CDR3 bases are TGTGCCAGCAGTCCGGGGACAGCATACACCGGGGAGCTGTTTTTT. Filled out from reference TRBV7-9 and TRBJ2-2, the complete variable domain reads DTGVSQNPRHKITKRGQNVTFRCDPISEHNRLYWYRQTLGQGPEFLTYFQNEAQLEKSRLLSDRFSAERPKGSFSTLEIQRTEQGDSAMYLCASSPGTAYTGELFFGEGSRLTVL.

The chain is built from TRBV19 and TRBJ2-7; 7 positions agree with TRBD2. V shed 1 base, J shed 4 bases, and the junction held 7 bases outside the gene matches. The CDR3 spans 15 residues. Germline CDR1 LNHDA, CDR2 SQIVND (reference sequence). The CDR3 sequence: CASSIAVQGGYEQYF. The CDR3 nucleotides are TGTGCCAGTAGTATAGCCGTGCAGGGAGGGTACGAGCAGTACTTC.

The chain carries TRBV7-6 and TRBJ2-3; 9 nucleotides agree with TRBD1. CDR3 length: 16 residues. V lost 4 bases to trimming and J lost 0 bases; unmatched junction nucleotides: 5. Germline assignment: CDR1 SGHVS and CDR2 FNYEAQ. The CDR3 region is CASSSRGQGSTDTQYF. CDR3 nucleotide sequence: TGTGCCAGCAGCTCCCGGGGACAGGGAAGCACAGATACGCAGTATTTT.

J is TRBJ1-1 and V is TRBV4-2; D remains unclear. The germline V gene encodes CDR1 LGHNA and CDR2 YNFKEQ. CDR3 length: 15 residues. Trimming removed 0 bases from V and 1 base from J, with 9 bases in between. The CDR3 DNA reads as TGTGCCAGCAGCCAAGATCCCCGGGGGAACACTGAAGCTTTCTTT. Amino acid sequence: CASSQDPRGNTEAFF.

The chain combines TRBV12-2 with TRBJ1-4; the tabulated D call, TRBD1, remains unverified against the DNA. TRBV12-2 corresponds to a pseudogene. This CDR3 comprises 19 residues. The CDR3 region is CASRLAVRDRAIANEKLFF. The CDR3 DNA reads TGTGCAAGTCGCTTAGCAGTCCGGGACAGGGCAATAGCTAATGAAAAACTGTTTTTT.

This sequence joins TRBV18 and TRBJ2-7; 8 bases map to TRBD1. CDR3 length equals 15 residues. Germline V CDR1 and CDR2: KGHSH, LQKENI. The V segment lost 3 bases and the J segment 5 bases; nucleotides outside the gene matches: 9. Here the CDR3 reads CASSPSRTGTHEQYF. CDR3 nucleotide sequence: TGTGCCAGCTCACCCTCCAGGACAGGGACCCACGAGCAGTACTTC.

CDR3 DNA sequence: TGTGCCTGGACCAGGGGGATCGGCAATCAGCCCCAGCATTTT. Encoded protein: CAWTRGIGNQPQHF. J is TRBJ1-5 and V is TRBV30, with 7 bases that match TRBD1. The CDR3 consists of 14 residues. Germline trimming cut 4 bases from V and 2 bases from J; bases unmatched to any gene: 5. In germline, CDR1 is GTSNPN, CDR2 SVGIG (reference sequence).

The chain employs TRBV3-1 (or the pseudogene TRBV3-2) and TRBJ1-1, with D perhaps matching TRBD1 (5 bases). With 7 bases removed from V and 4 bases from J, the gap between germline ends came to 13 bases. The CDR3 totals 13 residues. The germline V gene encodes CDR1 LGHDT and CDR2 YNNKEL (reference sequence). The CDR3 sequence is CASTEGVSTEAFF. The CDR3 DNA sequence: TGTGCCAGCACCGAAGGGGTGAGCACTGAAGCTTTCTTT.

The V call is TRBV6-7, the J call TRBJ2-7, with 7 positions matching TRBD1. TRBV6-7 belongs to the ORF category, with a function that is uncertain. The V gene end was trimmed by 1 base and the J gene end by 4 bases; junction bases not matched to a gene: 10. The CDR3 is 16 residues long. The CDR3 DNA is TGTGCCAGCAGTTACTTAGATCCAGGGGGTTTGTACGAGCAGTACTTC. Its translation is CASSYLDPGGLYEQYF.

This chain connects TRBV4-3 to TRBJ2-2, with D possibly matching TRBD2 (7 bases). Deletions cut 4 bases from V and 7 bases from J, with 19 bases between. Germline CDR1 LGHNA, CDR2 YSLEER. The CDR3 has 16 residues. The CDR3 region has the DNA TGCGCCAGCAGCCCAAACCCCCGGGGGGCCGACGGGGAGCTGTTTTTT. Encoded protein: CASSPNPRGADGELFF.

V usage is TRBV6-5 and J usage is TRBJ1-2; weak D call: TRBD1 (5 bases). The length of the CDR3 is 12 residues. Germline V gene sequence: CDR1 MNHEY, CDR2 SVGAGI. The V end was cut by 7 bases, the J end by 8 bases, with 14 bases between. The CDR3 nucleotides read TGTGCCAGCAACCAAAGGGGAATCGGCTACACCTTC. Amino acid sequence: CASNQRGIGYTF.

V and J are TRBV6-5 and TRBJ1-5; 9 bases match TRBD1. V lost 6 bases to trimming and J lost 8 bases; unmatched junction nucleotides: 11. Germline V gives CDR1 MNHEY, CDR2 SVGAGI. CDR3 size: 15 residues. CDR3 region: CASRRIWDREEPQHF. In DNA, the CDR3 is TGTGCCAGCAGGAGGATATGGGACAGGGAAGAGCCCCAGCATTTT.

In its sample, this clone was seen once. The V and J genes are TRBV5-6 and TRBJ2-7; tentatively, D is TRBD1 (6 bases). Germline V gene data show CDR1 as SGHDT and CDR2 as YYEEEE. Trimming left V 1 base short and J 2 bases short, with 13 bases between. The CDR3 sequence is 15 residues long. CDR3 in DNA: TGTGCCAGCAGCTTGATCCCAGGGGACCCCTACGAGCAGTACTTC. This sequence encodes CASSLIPGDPYEQYF.

The rearrangement links TRBV30 to TRBJ1-2, with a tentative D call TRBD1 (5 bases). The CDR3 spans 11 residues. V lost 8 bases, J lost 7 bases, and 14 bases lay in between. Germline loops: CDR1 GTSNPN, CDR2 SVGIG (reference sequence). The DNA for the CDR3 is TGTGCCGGTCGGGGGAGGGGTGGCTACACCTTC. Protein sequence: CAGRGRGGYTF.

A few counts support this clone. The chain links TRBV27 to TRBJ2-5; D gene uncertain. The CDR3 has 11 amino acids. The germline gives CDR1 MNHEY, CDR2 SMNVEV (reference sequence). V was cut by 7 bases and J by 7 bases, with 10 bases left in between. CDR3 amino acids: CASTQRGTQYF. Here the CDR3 DNA reads TGTGCCAGCACCCAACGAGGGACCCAGTACTTC.

The chain links TRBV6-1 to TRBJ1-2; the D gene is possibly TRBD1 (6 bases). Germline V gene sequence: CDR1 MNHNS, CDR2 SASEGT. The CDR3 loop spans 15 amino acids. With 2 bases removed from V and 5 bases from J, the gap between germline ends came to 15 bases. The CDR3 DNA is TGTGCCAGCAGTGAATATGGGCAGGGGCTTTATGGCTACACCTTC. The encoded protein is CASSEYGQGLYGYTF.

This rearrangement joins TRBV5-1 to TRBJ2-4; the match to TRBD1 covers 8 bases. The CDR3 consists of 15 residues. Germline values: CDR1 SGHRS, CDR2 YFSETQ. After removal of 0 bases from V and 2 bases from J, the junction contained 1 base not matched to a gene. CDR3 region: CASSLGQGSKNIQYF. The CDR3 bases are TGCGCCAGCAGCTTGGGACAGGGGTCCAAAAACATTCAGTACTTC.

The chain employs TRBV3-1 (or the pseudogene TRBV3-2) and TRBJ1-1; D is unclear. From germline, CDR1 is LGHDT and CDR2 YNNKEL (reference sequence). The V end lost 1 base, the J end lost 4 bases, and 4 bases lay between the germline ends. The CDR3 extends over 12 amino acids. CDR3 residues: CASSQGPTEAFF. CDR3 nucleotide sequence: TGTGCCAGCAGCCAAGGGCCCACTGAAGCTTTCTTT.

This chain joins TRBV5-1 and TRBJ1-1; 7 positions match TRBD1. Germline CDR1 SGHRS, CDR2 YFSETQ. The trim removed 4 bases at V and 4 bases at J, leaving 7 bases unmatched. The CDR3 has 14 amino acids. Here the CDR3 DNA reads TGCGCCAGCAGCGCTTTACAGGGGACCACTGAAGCTTTCTTT. Its protein is CASSALQGTTEAFF.

In this sample, this clone turned up a few times. The chain uses TRBV7-9 and TRBJ1-1; TRBD1 agrees at 9 bases. After removal of 1 base from V and 9 bases from J, the junction contained 12 bases not matched to a gene. In germline, CDR1 is SEHNR, CDR2 FQNEAQ (reference sequence). This CDR3 spans 16 amino acids. CDR3 sequence (DNA): TGTGCCAGCAGCTTAGGTGTGGGACAGGGTAAGGTGAAAGCTTTCTTT. It is translated as CASSLGVGQGKVKAFF.

The CDR3 nucleotides read TGTGCCTGGAGTGTACCCCCCCCAGGCTCACCCCTCCACTTT. It codes for CAWSVPPPGSPLHF. V is TRBV30 and J is TRBJ1-6; D call uncertain. The CDR3 loop spans 14 amino acids. From germline, CDR1 is GTSNPN and CDR2 SVGIG (reference sequence). V was pared by 0 bases and J by 10 bases, with 13 bases between.

This clone occurred a few times. The rearrangement links TRBV5-8 to TRBJ1-1, with 9 nucleotides matching TRBD1. The CDR3 is 15 amino acids. Germline CDR1 is SGHTS and CDR2 is YDEGEE. After removal of 4 bases from V and 5 bases from J, the junction contained 9 bases not matched to a gene. The CDR3 coding sequence is TGTGCCAGCAGCCGATCCGGGACAGGGAAAACTGAAGCTTTCTTT. This sequence encodes CASSRSGTGKTEAFF.

The chain employs TRBV11-1 and TRBJ2-3, with 7 bases that match TRBD1. Germline V gives CDR1 SGHAT, CDR2 FQDESV (reference sequence). V lost 6 bases, J lost 5 bases, and 14 bases stayed unmatched. The length of the CDR3 is 16 residues. The CDR3 reads CASRTGTVGLGDTQYF. As DNA, the CDR3 is TGTGCCAGCAGGACCGGGACAGTCGGCCTGGGAGATACGCAGTATTTT.

The chain uses TRBV30 and TRBJ1-1; TRBD1 is a possible D gene (5 bases). Per the germline V gene, CDR1 is GTSNPN and CDR2 is SVGIG (reference sequence). This CDR3 is 14 amino acids long. V lost 3 bases, J lost 0 bases, and 11 bases lay in between. The CDR3: CAWRKTDLNTEAFF. CDR3 bases: TGTGCCTGGAGGAAGACAGATTTGAACACTGAAGCTTTCTTT. The full variable domain, in which reference TRBV30 and TRBJ1-1 provide the parts outside the CDR3, is SQTIHQWPATLVQPVGSPLSLECTVEGTSNPNLYWYRQAAGRGLQLLFYSVGIGQISSEVPQNLSASRPQDRQFILSSKKLLLSDSGFYLCAWRKTDLNTEAFFGQGTRLTVV.